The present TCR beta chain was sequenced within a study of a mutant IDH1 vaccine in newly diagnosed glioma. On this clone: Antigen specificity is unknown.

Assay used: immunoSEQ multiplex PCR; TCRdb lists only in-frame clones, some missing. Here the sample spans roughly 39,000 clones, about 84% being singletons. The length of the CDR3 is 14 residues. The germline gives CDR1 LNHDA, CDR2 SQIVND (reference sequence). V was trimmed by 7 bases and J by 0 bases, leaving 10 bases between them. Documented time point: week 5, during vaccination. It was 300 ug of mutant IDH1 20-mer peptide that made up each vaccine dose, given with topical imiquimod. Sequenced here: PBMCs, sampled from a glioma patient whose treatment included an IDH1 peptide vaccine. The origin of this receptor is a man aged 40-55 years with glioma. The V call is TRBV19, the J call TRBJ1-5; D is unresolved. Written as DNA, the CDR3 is TGTGCCAGTAATCGGGAGGTTAGCAATCAGCCCCAGCATTTT. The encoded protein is CASNREVSNQPQHF.